The clone carrying this T cell receptor beta chain was recorded at least ten times. Antigen: not known. This record belongs to a study of breast tumors, draining lymph nodes, adjacent tissues. Study-wide points: Compared with lymph nodes, tumors were less diverse; compared with nontumor tissue, more. The data were judged consistent with most tumor T cells coming from lymph node and expanding in tumor.

One entry per CDR3 protein results from TCRdb running MiXCR on the multiplex PCR reads. The sample holds some 100,000 distinct CDR3 sequences, 20% to 25% seen once. Axillary draining lymph nodes of breast cancer patients supplied the node samples. The sequenced sample was axillary lymph node tissue. The TCR originated in a female donor with breast cancer. Some clones in this sample may be carry-over from other donors' samples.

Here the CDR3 DNA reads TGTGCCAGCAGCTTAGGACTAGCGGATTCAGATACGCAGTATTTT. It is translated as CASSLGLADSDTQYF. V and J are TRBV7-9 and TRBJ2-3; 9 bases line up with TRBD2. After removal of 1 base from V and 4 bases from J, the junction contained 3 bases not matched to a gene. CDR3 length: 15 amino acids. The germline gives CDR1 SEHNR, CDR2 FQNEAQ (reference sequence).